This entry lists 7 T cell receptor beta chains sequenced from one sample in a study of T cells in Graves' hyperthyroidism and ophthalmopathy. Amplification yielded TCR beta CDR3 regions, with RNA transcripts as the source. TCR CDR3 underwent first-round RT-PCR with the HTBI primer set. A single record per CDR3 protein comes from TCRdb applying MiXCR to the multiplex PCR reads. In the table there are 700,000 or so distinct CDR3 sequences, about 16% of which are singletons. The source material was blood. Receptor source: a young man with Graves' hyperthyroidism.

This clonotype came up a few times. The chain uses TRBV19 and TRBJ2-3, with 9 bases identical to TRBD2. CDR3 length equals 14 residues. The V gene end was trimmed by 4 bases and the J gene end by 7 bases; junction bases not matched to a gene: 6. Germline CDR1 is LNHDA and CDR2 is SQIVND (reference sequence). The DNA of the CDR3 is TGTGCCAGTAGTACCCCAGCGGGGGGAAATACGCAGTATTTT. Its protein is CASSTPAGGNTQYF. Using reference TRBV19 and TRBJ2-3 for the parts outside the CDR3, the full variable domain is DGGITQSPKYLFRKEGQNVTLSCEQNLNHDAMYWYRQDPGQGLRLIYYSQIVNDFQKGDIAEGYSVSREKKESFPLTVTSAQKNPTAFYLCASSTPAGGNTQYFGPGTRLTVL.

Note on this clonotype: Possible read error: a much larger clone is one base away. In DNA form, the CDR3 reads TGTGCCAACAGTTACAGCTTAGCTTCCGGGGAGCTGTTTTTT. This codes for CANSYSLASGELFF. The chain employs TRBV6-9 and TRBJ2-2; D is unclear. The CDR3 covers 14 residues. Germline assignment: CDR1 MNHGY and CDR2 SVAAGI.

This clonotype was recorded a few times. This sequence joins TRBV12-3 or TRBV12-4 and TRBJ2-2; D gene uncertain. CDR3 length equals 13 residues. V was trimmed by 3 bases and J by 6 bases, leaving 8 bases between them. CDR3 sequence: CASSLFQPGELFF. CDR3 DNA: TGTGCCAGCAGTTTGTTTCAGCCCGGGGAGCTGTTTTTT.

The table lists this clonotype with a few counts. The chain couples TRBV14 to TRBJ2-6, with D perhaps given as TRBD1 or TRBD2 (5 bases each). The CDR3 runs to 17 residues. Looked up from germline, CDR1 is SGHDN and CDR2 is FVKESK. Deletions cut 4 bases from V and 0 bases from J, with 13 bases between. CDR3 DNA: TGTGCCAGCAGCCCGACGGGGCCCTTCTCTGGGGCCAACGTCCTGACTTTC. This encodes CASSPTGPFSGANVLTF.

This clonotype was seen more than once but under ten times. The genes are TRBV29-1 and TRBJ2-3; tentatively, D is TRBD1 or TRBD2 (6 bases each). Germline assignment: CDR1 SQVTM and CDR2 ANQGSEA. The V end lost 2 bases, the J end lost 3 bases, and 18 bases lay between the germline ends. The CDR3 runs to 16 residues. CDR3 amino acids: CSVERTGRRGTDTQYF. CDR3 sequence (DNA): TGCAGCGTTGAAAGGACTGGGCGGAGGGGGACAGATACGCAGTATTTT.

As for this clonotype: This may come from a read error, since a much larger clone is one base off. The chain recombines TRBV7-3 with TRBJ2-3; D perhaps matches TRBD1 (5 bases). Germline V gene lookup returns CDR1 SGHTA and CDR2 FQGTGA. This CDR3 comprises 13 residues. V lost 8 bases and J 5 bases, leaving 14 bases between the germline ends. The CDR3 bases are TGTGCCAGCGGCTACTCAGGGTTAGATACGCAGTATTTT. This gives the protein CASGYSGLDTQYF.

The chain's CDR3 is CAGRDLLRNTIYF. The CDR3 DNA follows: TGTGCCGGTCGGGACCTATTGCGAAACACCATATATTTT. The gene calls are TRBV6-1 and TRBJ1-3; tentative D call: TRBD1 (5 bases). This CDR3 spans 13 amino acids. Germline assignment: CDR1 MNHNS and CDR2 SASEGT. With 11 bases removed from V and 5 bases from J, the gap between germline ends came to 16 bases.